A selection of T cell receptor beta chains follows, all from one sample in a study of T-cell reconstitution after alpha-beta-depleted transplantation in children. TCRdb fed the PCR reads into MiXCR, producing one record per CDR3 protein. The data hold 700,000 or so distinct CDR3 sequences, with about an eighth observed a single time. This sample comprised PBMCs, obtained before TCRalphabeta/CD19-depleted stem cell transplant. The receptors were sampled from a girl aged 2-10 years with congenital amegakaryocytic thrombocytopenia, due to receive a stem cell transplant. CDR3s include the opening cysteine and the closing phenylalanine or tryptophan. Each record gives: J gene, V gene, D gene, clone size, CDR3 protein, CDR3 DNA. D genes are given only for firm matches. Clone sizes are given selectively: once, few, many, or a class where the clone is expanded.

>TRBJ2-1|TRBV7-2|TRBD2|once
CASSLMFPSGRATEHFF
TGTGCCAGCAGCTTAATGTTCCCTAGCGGGAGGGCGACTGAGCATTTCTTC
>TRBJ2-7|TRBV5-1|-|-
CASRETVNEQYF
TGCGCCAGCCGTGAGACAGTCAACGAGCAGTACTTC
>TRBJ2-7|TRBV20-1|-|-
CSATRAGAAYEQYF
TGCAGTGCTACGCGGGCCGGAGCGGCCTACGAGCAGTACTTC
>TRBJ1-1|TRBV4-1|TRBD1|-
CASSTLDRDTEAFF
TGCGCCAGCAGCACCTTGGACAGGGACACTGAAGCTTTCTTT
>TRBJ2-7|TRBV12-3/TRBV12-4|TRBD2|few
CASSYRGGRRAYEQYF
TGTGCCAGCAGTTACCGCGGCGGGAGGAGGGCGTACGAGCAGTACTTC
>TRBJ2-3|TRBV5-1|-|-
CASSLVRQSTDTQYF
TGCGCCAGCAGCTTGGTCCGGCAAAGCACAGATACGCAGTATTTT
>TRBJ2-5|TRBV20-1|-|many
CSASHLFQETQYF
TGCAGTGCTAGTCACCTATTCCAAGAGACCCAGTACTTC
>TRBJ2-1|TRBV10-2|-|few
CASRTGGLINNEQFF
TGCGCCAGCAGGACAGGAGGACTAATCAACAATGAGCAGTTCTTC
>TRBJ1-1|TRBV6-1|TRBD1|-
CASNPRQGHLNTEAFF
TGTGCCAGCAATCCAAGACAGGGACACCTGAACACTGAAGCTTTCTTT
>TRBJ2-1|TRBV10-3|-|-
CAIRETTYNEQFF
TGTGCCATCAGGGAGACTACTTACAATGAGCAGTTCTTC
>TRBJ1-2|TRBV12-3/TRBV12-4|TRBD1|many
CASRNGQGSGYTF
TGTGCCAGCAGAAACGGACAGGGGTCCGGCTACACCTTC
>TRBJ1-5|TRBV20-1|-|many
CSASVLQGKNQPQHF
TGCAGTGCTAGTGTCCTTCAGGGTAAAAATCAGCCCCAGCATTTT
>TRBJ2-3|TRBV12-3/TRBV12-4|-|many
CASRRQGGTDTQYF
TGTGCCAGCAGGAGGCAGGGTGGGACAGATACGCAGTATTTT
>TRBJ2-3|TRBV7-2|-|-
CASSRARLTDTQYF
TGTGCCAGCAGCCGCGCCCGACTCACAGATACGCAGTATTTT
>TRBJ1-2|TRBV29-1|TRBD1|many
CSGEPQGAEGYTF
TGCAGCGGCGAACCCCAGGGGGCAGAAGGCTACACCTTC
>TRBJ2-1|TRBV27|-|-
CASSFGGPPFNEQFF
TGTGCCAGCAGTTTTGGGGGGCCGCCCTTCAATGAGCAGTTCTTC
>TRBJ2-3|TRBV20-1|TRBD1|many
CSASAPGQVVTDTQYF
TGCAGTGCTAGCGCCCCGGGACAGGTTGTTACAGATACGCAGTATTTT
>TRBJ2-7|TRBV5-1|-|many
CASSPSRSPGSSYEQYF
TGCGCCAGCAGCCCCTCCCGCTCCCCCGGGAGCTCCTACGAGCAGTACTTC
>TRBJ2-1|TRBV20-1|TRBD2|-
CSATGTSGMGFHNEQFF
TGCAGTGCAACCGGGACTAGCGGGATGGGGTTCCACAATGAGCAGTTCTTC
>TRBJ1-5|TRBV12-3/TRBV12-4|-|few
CASSRISNQPQHF
TGTGCCAGCAGTCGGATTAGCAATCAGCCCCAGCATTTT
>TRBJ2-1|TRBV20-1|TRBD2|few
CSASSDLPSGRDQQFF
TGCAGTGCTAGCTCCGACCTTCCTAGCGGGAGGGACCAGCAGTTCTTC
>TRBJ1-6|TRBV2|-|few
CASSSQGVGSPLHF
TGTGCCAGCAGTTCACAGGGTGTAGGGTCACCCCTCCACTTT
>TRBJ2-3|TRBV6-1|-|many
CASRRGLSTDTQYF
TGTGCCAGCAGGCGGGGCCTTAGCACAGATACGCAGTATTTT
>TRBJ2-3|TRBV10-3|TRBD2|many
CAIKPGTSGDTQYF
TGTGCCATCAAACCCGGGACTAGTGGAGATACGCAGTATTTT
>TRBJ2-2|TRBV12-3/TRBV12-4|TRBD2|many
CASRSGLASIGELFF
TGTGCCAGCAGATCGGGACTAGCGTCTATCGGGGAGCTGTTTTTT
>TRBJ1-1|TRBV12-3/TRBV12-4|-|few
CASSFEGEATEAFF
TGTGCCAGCAGTTTCGAGGGGGAAGCCACTGAAGCTTTCTTT
>TRBJ1-2|TRBV20-1|TRBD1|few
CSAYRGNYGYTF
TGCAGTGCCTACAGGGGAAACTATGGCTACACCTTC
>TRBJ2-3|TRBV20-1|-|many
CSAREVKFTDTQYF
TGCAGTGCTAGAGAGGTGAAGTTCACAGATACGCAGTATTTT
>TRBJ2-1|TRBV11-2|-|-
CASSEIQGDEQFF
TGTGCCAGCAGCGAGATACAGGGCGATGAGCAGTTCTTC
>TRBJ2-3|TRBV2|-|-
CARSQKGLLTDTQYF
TGTGCCAGAAGCCAAAAGGGCCTACTCACAGATACGCAGTATTTT
>TRBJ2-7|TRBV5-1|TRBD2|few
CASSWTSGRSEQYF
TGCGCCAGCAGCTGGACTAGCGGGAGGAGCGAGCAGTACTTC
>TRBJ2-1|TRBV7-9|-|-
CASSPPGTHLGEQFF
TGTGCCAGCAGCCCGCCCGGGACTCATCTCGGGGAGCAGTTCTTC
>TRBJ2-6|TRBV28|-|many
CASTSGRVSGANVLTF
TGTGCCAGCACCTCCGGGCGGGTCTCTGGGGCCAACGTCCTGACTTTC